This record concerns one T cell receptor (beta chain) sequence. Its antigen is not known. CDR1 is WNHNN and CDR2 is SYGVQD in the germline V gene (reference sequence). This CDR3 spans 16 amino acids. V lost 0 bases to trimming and J lost 4 bases; unmatched junction nucleotides: 5. The method was immunoSEQ multiplex PCR; TCRdb's version includes in-frame clones alone and lacks a portion of them. The sample contains roughly 2.2 million clones, 93% of which appear only once. The data were taken from a study of shared clonotypes between healthy human individuals. Study-level background: Researchers drew samples from a couple of women and three men aged 18 to 49. Points from the study as a whole: Sorted-subset sequencing, rarefaction showed, was incomplete despite large depth. Blood was the sole source, and tissue repertoires probably differ.

Sequenced sample: naive CD4+ T cells from PBMCs. Subset specified: CD45RA+ positively selected. The rearrangement uses TRBV10-1 and TRBJ2-1, with TRBD2 identical over 8 bases. This TCR derives from a man younger than 35 in good health. Some clones in this sample may be carry-over from other donors' samples. CDR3 region: CASSESFPGGYNEQFF. The CDR3 DNA is TGCGCCAGCAGTGAGTCTTTCCCGGGAGGGTACAATGAGCAGTTCTTC.